This T cell receptor beta chain was obtained from a study of cytomegalovirus exposure and HLA in healthy donors. Study-wide background: The study's early data release held approximately 91 million unique TCRs from HLA-typed donors.

General study points: Cytomegalovirus-associated status was assigned to 150 to 200 TCR beta chains. Certain indistinguishable V segments, among them TRBV6-2 and TRBV6-3, were excluded.

The primer mix had 60 Vbeta and 13 Jbeta primers. Assay: immunoSEQ multiplex PCR; the TCRdb copy retains only in-frame clones and omits some. Of 170,000 or so clones in the sample, roughly four fifths were seen once. The CDR3 is 15 residues long. V was clipped by 4 bases and J by 8 bases, with 19 bases between them. Germline V gives CDR1 SGHDT, CDR2 YYEEEE. To note about this clone: Its cognate antigen is unknown.

The TCR originated in a man aged 45-65 years in good health and CMV-seronegative. The material sequenced was PBMCs. This chain links TRBV5-6 with TRBJ2-1; possibly TRBD2 for D (5 bases). CDR3 amino acids: CASSPGPIPGDEQFF. The DNA for the CDR3 is TGTGCCAGCAGCCCCGGACCGATTCCCGGGGATGAGCAGTTCTTC.